The next 26 T cell receptor beta chains were all read from a single sample in a study of blood T cell repertoires in COVID-19. The table came from immunoSEQ multiplex PCR; TCRdb's copy has only in-frame clones and leaves some out. The sample includes around 180,000 clones, about 80% of them seen just once. Sequenced: peripheral blood. These receptors all stem from a human donor in a cohort sampled during active COVID-19.

The gene calls are TRBV4-1 and TRBJ1-1; D call uncertain. The CDR3 covers 13 residues. In germline, CDR1 is MGHRA, CDR2 YSYEKL. The V end lost 4 bases, the J end lost 5 bases, and 11 bases lay between the germline ends. The CDR3 is CASSLGAGTEAFF. As DNA, the CDR3 is TGCGCCAGCAGCCTAGGAGCGGGGACTGAAGCTTTCTTT.

The V call is TRBV2, the J call TRBJ1-4; 10 bases are shared with TRBD1. Germline CDR1 SNHLY, CDR2 FYNNEI. The CDR3 has 16 residues. V dropped 4 bases and J dropped 7; count of bases not matched to a gene: 9. DNA for the CDR3: TGTGCCAGCAGTGGACAGGGGGCAGGGATGGGTGAAAAACTGTTTTTT. Encoded protein: CASSGQGAGMGEKLFF.

This chain connects TRBV28 to TRBJ2-7; 7 bases align to TRBD1. The J segment lost 2 bases and the V segment lost 3 bases, leaving 4 bases of the junction unmatched. The CDR3 spans 14 residues. Germline V CDR1 and CDR2: MDHEN, SYDVKM. Here the CDR3 reads CASSFTGQTYEQYF. The CDR3 DNA is TGTGCCAGCAGTTTCACGGGACAGACCTACGAGCAGTACTTC.

V is TRBV20-1 and J is TRBJ2-1, with TRBD2 matching over 9 bases. V trimming: 3 bases; J trimming: 5 bases; junction bases outside the gene matches: 5. CDR1 and CDR2 from the germline V gene are DFQATT and SNEGSKA (reference sequence). The CDR3 loop spans 14 amino acids. The CDR3 is CSASYGGGDNEQFF. The CDR3 DNA follows: TGCAGTGCTAGTTACGGCGGGGGGGACAATGAGCAGTTCTTC.

This clone has a handful of counts. This chain uses TRBV18 with TRBJ1-1; 7 bases are a match to TRBD1. Trimming took 3 bases from V and 0 from J; bases not matched to a gene: 7. The CDR3 spans 16 residues. The germline V gene encodes CDR1 KGHSH and CDR2 LQKENI. This CDR3 reads CASSPGTAALNTEAFF. The CDR3 DNA is TGTGCCAGCTCACCTGGGACAGCGGCTTTGAACACTGAAGCTTTCTTT.

The V gene is TRBV3-1 (or the pseudogene TRBV3-2), the J gene TRBJ1-2, with D unclear. This CDR3 has 11 residues. V lost 1 base, J lost 9 bases, and 6 bases lay in between. CDR1 LGHDT and CDR2 YNNKEL come from the germline V gene (reference sequence). The CDR3, as DNA: TGTGCCAGCAGCCAAGGATACAGCTACACCTTC. This translates into CASSQGYSYTF.

The rearrangement joins TRBV20-1 to TRBJ2-1; D remains ambiguous. Germline V gene sequence: CDR1 DFQATT, CDR2 SNEGSKA (reference sequence). The V and J ends lost 6 bases and 5 bases respectively, with 8 bases between them. This CDR3 spans 11 amino acids. CDR3 coding DNA: TGCAGTGCAACCCCGGACAATGAGCAGTTCTTC. It encodes CSATPDNEQFF.

The chain employs TRBV7-8 and TRBJ1-2, with 8 bases fitting TRBD1. Germline V lookup: CDR1 SGHVS, CDR2 FQNEAQ. The CDR3 contains 15 residues. Trimming removed 1 base from V and 4 bases from J; junction bases left unmatched: 5. The DNA for the CDR3 is TGTGCCAGCAGCTTAGTTGACAGGGGATCCTATGGCTACACCTTC. Amino acids: CASSLVDRGSYGYTF.

This chain joins TRBV11-2 and TRBJ1-1; tentative D call: TRBD1 (5 bases). This CDR3 comprises 16 residues. V was clipped by 3 bases and J by 0 bases, with 14 bases between them. Germline-derived CDR1 and CDR2 are SGHAT and FQNNGV. The CDR3 sequence: CASSLSLGPLNTEAFF. CDR3 coding DNA: TGTGCCAGCAGCTTGTCGCTGGGGCCGTTGAACACTGAAGCTTTCTTT.

This clone was seen only a few times. The chain has TRBV7-3 and TRBJ1-1; D gene uncertain. CDR1 SGHTA and CDR2 FQGTGA come from the germline V gene. The CDR3 is 13 amino acids. Trimming pared 2 bases from V and 2 bases from J, leaving 6 bases between. CDR3 DNA sequence: TGTGCCAGCAGCTTATCTGTAAACACTGAAGCTTTCTTT. Translating it yields CASSLSVNTEAFF.

The chain carries TRBV5-1 and TRBJ1-1, with 7 bases lining up with TRBD1. The CDR3 loop spans 13 amino acids. After removal of 6 bases from V and 7 bases from J, the junction contained 9 bases not matched to a gene. Germline values: CDR1 SGHRS, CDR2 YFSETQ. The CDR3 sequence is CASKEQGRGEAFF. CDR3 nucleotide sequence: TGCGCCAGCAAAGAACAGGGGAGAGGTGAAGCTTTCTTT.

The chain employs TRBV30 and TRBJ1-5; possibly TRBD1 for D (5 bases). V was clipped by 4 bases and J by 1 base, with 17 bases between them. The germline V gene encodes CDR1 GTSNPN and CDR2 SVGIG (reference sequence). The CDR3 spans 16 residues. CDR3 sequence reads: CAWTRGQGMSNQPQHF. The CDR3 DNA follows: TGTGCCTGGACCCGCGGCCAGGGTATGAGCAATCAGCCCCAGCATTTT.

This clone came up once. The chain is built from TRBV9 and TRBJ1-1; D may be TRBD1 (6 bases). Germline-derived CDR1 and CDR2 are SGDLS and YYNGEE. CDR3 length: 15 amino acids. The germline V and J ends were trimmed by 2 bases and 2 bases, with 13 bases remaining between them. Here the CDR3 reads CASSVRTDGNTEAFF. CDR3 bases: TGTGCCAGCAGCGTCAGGACAGACGGAAACACTGAAGCTTTCTTT.

This chain joins TRBV2 and TRBJ1-1, with 9 bases that match TRBD1. Germline V gives CDR1 SNHLY, CDR2 FYNNEI. Trimming cost V 4 bases and J 4 bases; bases outside gene matches: 10. CDR3 size: 16 residues. The CDR3 DNA is TGTGCCAGCAGTGCCGGGACAGGGAGTCGGGGCACTGAAGCTTTCTTT. Its translation: CASSAGTGSRGTEAFF.

This clone has a handful of counts. The chain uses TRBV9 and TRBJ1-2, with D possibly being TRBD1 (6 bases). This CDR3 has 15 residues. V was shortened by 0 bases and J by 7 bases, with 16 bases between the two germline ends. CDR1 is SGDLS, CDR2 YYNGEE, per germline. DNA for the CDR3: TGTGCCAGCAGCGTAGACCCAGGGGAGAGTAGTGGCTACACCTTC. This gives the protein CASSVDPGESSGYTF.

In this sample, this clone turned up once. This chain connects TRBV4-1 to TRBJ2-1; TRBD2 might be the D (5 bases). This CDR3 contains 16 residues. Trimming left V 4 bases short and J 0 bases short, with 13 bases between. The V gene's germline CDR1 is MGHRA and CDR2 YSYEKL. The CDR3 DNA reads TGCGCCAGCAGCCGGACTGCAGCGGACTCCTACAATGAGCAGTTCTTC. Encoded protein: CASSRTAADSYNEQFF.

The genes are TRBV5-1 and TRBJ1-3; tentative D call: TRBD1 (6 bases). V shed 2 bases and J shed 2 bases, with 17 bases lying between them. CDR1 is SGHRS, CDR2 YFSETQ, per germline. The CDR3 runs to 17 residues. CDR3 amino acids: CASSLRPTGQTGNTIYF. The CDR3 nucleotides are TGCGCCAGCAGCTTACGTCCGACAGGACAGACTGGAAACACCATATATTTT.

Only a few counts were recorded for this clone. A much bigger clone sits one base away, suggesting this may be a read error. In the same sample, other DNA sequences code for this CDR3. The rearrangement links TRBV3-1 (or the pseudogene TRBV3-2) to TRBJ1-1; D is uncertain. Germline V gives CDR1 LGHDT, CDR2 YNNKEL (reference sequence). This CDR3 has 12 residues. V was pared by 2 bases and J by 4 bases, with 5 bases between. The CDR3 bases are TGTGCCAGCAGCCAATCAGGCACTGAAGCTTTCTTT. This encodes CASSQSGTEAFF.

The CDR3: CASSPTDSNQPQHF. As DNA, the CDR3 is TGTGCCAGCTCACCTACAGATAGCAATCAGCCCCAGCATTTT. This chain uses TRBV18 with TRBJ1-5; D uncertain. Germline loops: CDR1 KGHSH, CDR2 LQKENI. Trimming took off 3 bases at V and 0 bases at J, with 6 bases between the two ends. CDR3 length equals 14 residues.

The chain is built from TRBV6-5 and TRBJ2-2, with TRBD2 matching over 10 bases. Germline CDR1 and CDR2: MNHEY and SVGAGI. V lost 2 bases to trimming and J lost 8 bases; unmatched junction nucleotides: 5. This CDR3 region has 15 residues. This chain's CDR3 is CASSYSGGAAGELFF. The CDR3 DNA follows: TGTGCCAGCAGTTACAGCGGGGGGGCCGCGGGGGAGCTGTTTTTT.

This clone was found a few times. The chain combines TRBV20-1 with TRBJ1-1; the D is unclear. CDR1 is DFQATT, CDR2 SNEGSKA, per germline (reference sequence). The CDR3 is 11 residues long. V lost 6 bases and J 3 bases, leaving 8 bases between the germline ends. CDR3 region: CSATADTEAFF. CDR3 in DNA: TGCAGTGCCACAGCGGACACTGAAGCTTTCTTT.

V and J are TRBV7-9 and TRBJ2-1, with a weak D call TRBD1 (6 bases). With 3 bases removed from V and 8 bases from J, the gap between germline ends came to 20 bases. Germline V lookup: CDR1 SEHNR, CDR2 FQNEAQ (reference sequence). This CDR3 has 16 amino acids. The CDR3, as DNA: TGTGCCAGCAGCTTTGTGGGGCCCAGGGGTCACGATGAGCAGTTCTTC. Translation gives CASSFVGPRGHDEQFF. Drawing the rest from reference TRBV7-9 and TRBJ2-1, the complete variable domain is DTGVSQNPRHKITKRGQNVTFRCDPISEHNRLYWYRQTLGQGPEFLTYFQNEAQLEKSRLLSDRFSAERPKGSFSTLEIQRTEQGDSAMYLCASSFVGPRGHDEQFFGPGTRLTVL.

The V gene is TRBV2, the J gene TRBJ2-6; no clear D gene. V was cut by 5 bases and J by 0 bases, with 8 bases left in between. Germline CDR1 reads SNHLY; CDR2 reads FYNNEI. This CDR3 spans 15 amino acids. The CDR3 nucleotides read TGTGCCAGCAGTCTTACAGTCTCTGGGGCCAACGTCCTGACTTTC. It specifies CASSLTVSGANVLTF.

DNA for the CDR3: TGTGCCAGCAGTGCAGACACGTCAAATCAAAAACTGTTTTTT. This encodes CASSADTSNQKLFF. The chain links TRBV2 to TRBJ1-4; D is undetermined. V lost 4 bases and J 9 bases, leaving 15 bases between the germline ends. The CDR3 runs to 14 residues. CDR1 is SNHLY, CDR2 FYNNEI, per germline. The full variable domain, completed using reference TRBV2 and TRBJ1-4, is EPEVTQTPSHQVTQMGQEVILRCVPISNHLYFYWYRQILGQKVEFLVSFYNNEISEKSEIFDDQFSVERPDGSNFTLKIRSTKLEDSAMYFCASSADTSNQKLFFGSGTQLSVL.

The chain carries TRBV7-2 and TRBJ1-1; a weak D match, TRBD1 (6 bases). V gave up 4 bases and J gave up 2 bases, with 11 bases separating them. The CDR3 is made up of 14 amino acids. Germline-derived CDR1 and CDR2 are SGHTA and FQGNSA. The CDR3 spells CASSYTGLNTEAFF. CDR3 nucleotide sequence: TGTGCCAGCAGCTACACAGGGCTTAACACTGAAGCTTTCTTT.

The J gene is TRBJ1-5, the V gene TRBV15; 9 bases agree with TRBD1. V shed 1 base and J 6 bases; nucleotides not matched to a gene: 4. From germline, CDR1 is LNHNV and CDR2 YYDKDF (reference sequence). The CDR3 is made up of 15 amino acids. The CDR3 DNA sequence: TGTGCCACCAGCAGAGCCACGGACAGGGGTCAGCCCCAGCATTTT. This translates into CATSRATDRGQPQHF.